This T cell receptor beta chain appears in the sequencing data of a study of blood T cell repertoires in COVID-19. On the study more broadly: Donors in the United States, Italy and Spain gave samples during acute or convalescent COVID-19. T cells, B-cell-depleted T cells, or PBMCs provided the cDNA or gDNA that served as material.

Germline V lookup: CDR1 SGHRS, CDR2 YFSETQ. Trimming stripped 7 bases from V and 2 bases from J, with 13 bases between. This CDR3 spans 13 amino acids. The data were produced by immunoSEQ multiplex PCR, yet TCRdb's version contains in-frame clones alone and is incomplete. Here the sample spans about 440,000 clones, approximately 90% being singletons. This clonotype was sampled from a woman in her 30s with acute or convalescent COVID-19. The material sequenced was peripheral blood. This sequence joins TRBV5-1 and TRBJ2-7; D call uncertain. CDR3 nucleotide sequence: TGCGCCAGCGGTCCTACCCCCGCCTACGAGCAGTACTTC. It specifies CASGPTPAYEQYF.